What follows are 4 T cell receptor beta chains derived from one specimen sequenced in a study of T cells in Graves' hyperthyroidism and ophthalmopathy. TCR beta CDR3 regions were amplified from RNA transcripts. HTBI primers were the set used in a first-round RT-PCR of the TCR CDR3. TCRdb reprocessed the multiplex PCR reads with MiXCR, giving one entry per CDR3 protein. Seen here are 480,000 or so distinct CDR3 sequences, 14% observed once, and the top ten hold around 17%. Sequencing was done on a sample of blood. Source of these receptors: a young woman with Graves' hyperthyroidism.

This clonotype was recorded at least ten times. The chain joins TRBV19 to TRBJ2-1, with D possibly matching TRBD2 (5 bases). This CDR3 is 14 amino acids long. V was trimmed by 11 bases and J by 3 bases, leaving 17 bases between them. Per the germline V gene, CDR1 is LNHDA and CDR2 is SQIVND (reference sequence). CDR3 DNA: TGTGCCTCCACTAGGGCCGGGGACTACAATGAGCAGTTCTTC. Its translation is CASTRAGDYNEQFF.

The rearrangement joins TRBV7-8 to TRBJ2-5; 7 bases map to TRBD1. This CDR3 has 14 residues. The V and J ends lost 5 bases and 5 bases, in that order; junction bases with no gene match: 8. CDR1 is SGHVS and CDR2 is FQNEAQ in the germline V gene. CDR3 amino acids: CASSLRGPGETQYF. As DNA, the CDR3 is TGTGCCAGCAGCCTAAGGGGGCCTGGGGAGACCCAGTACTTC.

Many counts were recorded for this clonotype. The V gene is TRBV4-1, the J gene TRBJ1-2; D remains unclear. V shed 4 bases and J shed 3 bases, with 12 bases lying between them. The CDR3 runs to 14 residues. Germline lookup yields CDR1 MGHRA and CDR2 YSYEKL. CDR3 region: CASSLTDGYYGYTF. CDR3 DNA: TGCGCCAGCAGCCTTACGGACGGATACTATGGCTACACCTTC.

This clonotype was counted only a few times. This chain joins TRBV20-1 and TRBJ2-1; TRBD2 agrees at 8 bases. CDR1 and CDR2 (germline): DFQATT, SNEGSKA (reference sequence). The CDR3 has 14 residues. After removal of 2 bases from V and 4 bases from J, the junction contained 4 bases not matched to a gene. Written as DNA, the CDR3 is TGCAGTGCTAGACCCAGCGGGAGATACAATGAGCAGTTCTTC. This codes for CSARPSGRYNEQFF.